This T cell receptor beta chain stems from a study of Ad26.COV2.S vaccination and SARS-CoV-2 variants. The length of the CDR3 is 16 residues. The germline CDR1 and CDR2 sequences are SGHDN and FVKESK. Trimming took 3 bases from V and 7 from J, leaving 16 bases between them. The data were produced by immunoSEQ multiplex PCR, yet TCRdb's version contains in-frame clones alone and is incomplete. The table shows about 350,000 clones, with approximately 90% occurring only once. Treatment in this sample: around 19 received Ad26.COV2.S at low or high dose, single or two shots; 5 received placebo; per-sample allocation not given. Repertoires come from day 63 after the first vaccine or placebo injection.

This specimen was peripheral blood, taken in a trial of Ad26.COV2.S vaccine versus placebo. The clonotype was recovered from a person aged 18 to 65 who received the Ad26.COV2.S COVID-19 vaccine or a placebo. V gene TRBV14 combines with J gene TRBJ1-6; perhaps TRBD1 as D (6 bases). Here the CDR3 reads CASSQSLGGRNSPLHF. The CDR3 nucleotides are TGTGCCAGCAGCCAGAGCTTAGGGGGAAGGAATTCACCCCTCCACTTT.